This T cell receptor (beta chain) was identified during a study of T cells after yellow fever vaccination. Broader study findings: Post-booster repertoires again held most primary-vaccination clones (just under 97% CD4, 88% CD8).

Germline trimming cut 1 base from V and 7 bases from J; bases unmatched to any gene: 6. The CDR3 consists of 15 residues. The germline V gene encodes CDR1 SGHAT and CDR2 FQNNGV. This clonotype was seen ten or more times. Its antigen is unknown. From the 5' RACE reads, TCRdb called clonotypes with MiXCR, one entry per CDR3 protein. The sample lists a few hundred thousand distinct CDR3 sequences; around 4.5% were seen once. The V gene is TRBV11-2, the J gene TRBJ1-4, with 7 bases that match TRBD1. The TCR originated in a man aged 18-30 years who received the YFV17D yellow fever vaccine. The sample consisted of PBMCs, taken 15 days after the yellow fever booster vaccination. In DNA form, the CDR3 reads TGTGCCAGCAGCTTAGGACAGGGTGGAGGTGAAAAACTGTTTTTT. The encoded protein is CASSLGQGGGEKLFF.